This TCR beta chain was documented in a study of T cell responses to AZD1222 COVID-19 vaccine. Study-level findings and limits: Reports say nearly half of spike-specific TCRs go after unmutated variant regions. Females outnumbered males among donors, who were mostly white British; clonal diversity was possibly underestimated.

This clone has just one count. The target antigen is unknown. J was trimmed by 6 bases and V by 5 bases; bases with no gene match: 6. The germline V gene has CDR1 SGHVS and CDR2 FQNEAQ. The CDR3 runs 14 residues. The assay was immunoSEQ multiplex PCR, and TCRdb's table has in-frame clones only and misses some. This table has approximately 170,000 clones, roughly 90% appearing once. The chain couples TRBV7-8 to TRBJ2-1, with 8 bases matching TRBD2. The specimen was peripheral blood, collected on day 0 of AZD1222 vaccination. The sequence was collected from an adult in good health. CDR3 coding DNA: TGTGCCAGCAGCAGGCGGGAGGATCTCAATGAGCAGTTCTTC. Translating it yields CASSRREDLNEQFF.